This TCR beta chain was identified during a study of T cell repertoires in cytomegalovirus infection. Study summary: TCR beta signatures that were public indicated CMV infection and matching HLA type. Study-level findings and limits: Adding up the frequency of public TCR beta families identified people who carried CMV plus the relevant HLA. In two of eight donors, the top clonotype was HLA-C-restricted CMV-specific.

The CDR3 is 13 amino acids. V lost 2 bases and J 8 bases, leaving 12 bases between the germline ends. Germline CDR1 MNHEY, CDR2 SMNVEV (reference sequence). This clonotype occurred many times. Its antigen remains unknown. TCRdb passed the reads through MiXCR, listing each CDR3 protein once. The top ten clones hold around 15% of a sample with some 940,000 distinct CDR3 sequences, about a third of them seen once. The specimen comprised cultured CD8+ T cells from PBMCs, sampled from culture after CMV antigen stimulation. The chain couples TRBV27 to TRBJ1-1; a weak D match, TRBD1 (6 bases). This receptor was obtained from a human donor in good health (CMV status not recorded). Some clones in this sample may be carry-over from other donors' samples. CDR3 loop: CASSLGGAGEAFF. The CDR3 DNA is TGTGCCAGCAGTTTAGGGGGGGCAGGCGAAGCTTTCTTT.